This T cell receptor beta chain was retrieved from a study of blood T cells in healthy people across ages. The CDR3 runs to 15 residues. Between the trimmed V and J ends, which lost 1 base and 2 bases, there was a span of 9 bases. Germline assignment: CDR1 DFQATT and CDR2 SNEGSKA (reference sequence). Together with a sample-barcoded 5' primer, a J-beta primer mix was included in a second PCR lasting roughly 6 to 12 cycles. Individual samples furnished no less than 2.5 million CDR3-containing paired-end reads apiece. TCRdb reprocessed the 5' RACE reads with MiXCR, giving one entry per CDR3 protein. The sample yields about 640,000 distinct CDR3 sequences, 58% seen once.

The clonotype was recovered from a man aged 55 to 70 in good health. The sample consisted of blood. The chain is built from TRBV20-1 and TRBJ1-6; maybe TRBD1 (5 bases). CDR3 protein: CSARVAGPYNSPLHF. The CDR3 DNA sequence: TGCAGTGCTAGAGTGGCAGGGCCCTATAATTCACCCCTCCACTTT.